The clone carrying this T cell receptor (beta chain) has a handful of counts. The V gene's germline CDR1 is DFQATT and CDR2 SNEGSKA (reference sequence). The CDR3 loop spans 15 amino acids. The V and J ends lost 6 bases and 2 bases respectively, with 19 bases between them. An expansion of CD8+CD57+ cells by flow cytometry had been shown in patients chosen for sequencing. The use of genomic DNA as template underpinned the TCR beta VDJ and CDR3 profiling. TCRdb called the reads again in MiXCR, with one record for every CDR3 protein. The data show some 150,000 distinct CDR3 sequences, 70% to 80% seen once. The data stem from a study of CD8+CD57+ T cells in acquired aplastic anemia.

The rearrangement uses TRBV20-1 and TRBJ2-5, with a tentative D call TRBD2 (7 bases). The sequenced sample was sorted CD4+, CD8+, or CD8+CD57+ T cells (not recorded which) from PBMCs. This clonotype was sampled from a human donor with aplastic anemia. The chain's CDR3 is CSAPREGEEQETQYF. The CDR3 DNA reads TGCAGTGCACCGAGGGAGGGGGAGGAACAAGAGACCCAGTACTTC.